This passage covers 21 T cell receptor beta chains from one sample sequenced in a study of T cells in women clearing cervical HPV infection. Libraries were prepared by immunoSEQ multiplex PCR; TCRdb keeps only in-frame clonotypes and omits some of them. Found here are more than 20,000 clones; the top ten clones hold around 3.5%. Sequencing was done on a sample of blood buffy coat. The receptor set was obtained from a woman aged 18 to 69 with a cervical HPV16 infection that either progressed to CIN3+ or cleared (not recorded which).

As concerns this clone: The read gets to within 3 residues of the CDR3 end, and the germline J gene fills in the rest. The V call is TRBV2, the J call TRBJ2-5, with no clear D. The CDR3 length is 11 residues. CDR1 is SNHLY and CDR2 is FYNNEI in the germline V gene. V was cut by 4 bases and J by 5 bases, with 5 bases left in between. CDR3 bases read: TGTGCCAGCAGTGGTAGCGAGACC. Translation gives CASSGSET. The full CDR3 protein is CASSGSETQYF. The full variable domain, its missing parts supplied by reference TRBV2 and TRBJ2-5, is EPEVTQTPSHQVTQMGQEVILRCVPISNHLYFYWYRQILGQKVEFLVSFYNNEISEKSEIFDDQFSVERPDGSNFTLKIRSTKLEDSAMYFCASSGSETQYFGPGTRLLVL.

For this clone: The sequenced fragment ends 3 residues before the CDR3 boundary, so the rest is inferred from the germline J gene. V and J are TRBV7-2 and TRBJ1-1, with D perhaps TRBD1 (5 bases). Trimming cost V 0 bases and J 5 bases, with 10 bases left between them. Germline CDR1 and CDR2: SGHTA and FQGNSA. CDR3 length: 14 residues. CDR3 bases read: TGTGCCAGCAGCTTAGCCGGGGGTGGTACTGAA. Translated: CASSLAGGGTE. Given in full, the CDR3 is CASSLAGGGTEAFF.

Notes on this clone: The CDR3 goes on 3 residues after the read ends, and that part is filled in from the germline J gene. The rearrangement uses TRBV29-1 and TRBJ1-2; the D gene is possibly TRBD1 (5 bases). The germline gives CDR1 SQVTM, CDR2 ANQGSEA. Trimming left V 3 bases short and J 3 bases short, with 8 bases between. The length of the CDR3 is 12 residues. This chain's CDR3 is CSVDETDYGYTF. The covered CDR3 bases are TGCAGCGTTGACGAGACAGACTATGGC.

To note about this clone: The read halts 3 residues ahead of the CDR3 end, with the missing end drawn from the germline J gene. The chain combines TRBV20-1 with TRBJ2-1, with TRBD2 matching over 7 bases. V trimming: 4 bases; J trimming: 7 bases; junction bases outside the gene matches: 13. The CDR3 length is 15 residues. Germline loops: CDR1 DFQATT, CDR2 SNEGSKA (reference sequence). CDR3 DNA (partial): TGCAGTGCTACCTCCAAGCGGGGCCGGGGGAATGAG. Encoded protein: CSATSKRGRGNE. Given in full, the CDR3 is CSATSKRGRGNEQFF.

In regard to this clone: The read gets to within 3 residues of the CDR3 end, and the germline J gene fills in the rest. The J gene is TRBJ2-7, the V gene TRBV18; D might be TRBD2 (6 bases). The CDR3 has 14 amino acids. Germline-derived CDR1 and CDR2 are KGHSH and LQKENI. V lost 2 bases and J 0 bases, leaving 8 bases between the germline ends. Here the CDR3 reads CASSPSSASYEQYF. The sequenced part of the CDR3 DNA is TGTGCCAGCTCACCATCTAGCGCCTCCTACGAG.

This clone is labeled medium-sized based on frequency. An end of the junction differs from the germline gene, which may be a read error. The read terminates 3 residues ahead of where the CDR3 ends, so the germline J gene completes it. V and J are TRBV4-2 and TRBJ2-3; D possibly corresponds to TRBD2 (7 bases). Germline V gives CDR1 LGHNA, CDR2 YNFKEQ. This CDR3 contains 16 residues. The CDR3 bases that were read are TGCGCCAGCAGCCAAGGGGGGGGGAAGTCCGGAGATACG. It is translated as CASSQGGGKSGDT. The complete CDR3 reads CASSQGGGKSGDTQYF.

Remarks on this clone: The read terminates 3 residues ahead of where the CDR3 ends, so the germline J gene completes it. The genes are TRBV18 and TRBJ2-2, with a weak D call TRBD1 (6 bases). Trimming pared 0 bases from V and 3 bases from J, leaving 17 bases between. The germline V gene has CDR1 KGHSH and CDR2 LQKENI. This CDR3 has 18 residues. The part of the CDR3 DNA that was read is TGTGCCAGCTCACCACCTAATTTATCAGGGGCGGACACCGGGGAG. Protein: CASSPPNLSGADTGE. The CDR3, in full, reads CASSPPNLSGADTGELFF.

According to its frequency, this clone is medium-sized. The read finishes 3 residues shy of the CDR3 end, and the germline J gene is used to complete it. The V gene is TRBV19, the J gene TRBJ2-3; D might be TRBD2 (6 bases). Germline V lookup: CDR1 LNHDA, CDR2 SQIVND (reference sequence). The CDR3 has 15 amino acids. V gave up 5 bases and J gave up 1 base, with 13 bases separating them. CDR3 loop: CASSRGDFGTDTQYF. The part of the CDR3 DNA that was read is TGTGCCAGTAGTCGCGGGGACTTCGGCACAGATACG.

In regard to this clone: The read stops 3 residues short of the end of the CDR3; the missing end is completed from the germline J gene. The chain links TRBV10-2 to TRBJ2-5, with D perhaps matching TRBD2 (6 bases). This CDR3 contains 13 residues. Germline CDR1 reads WSHSY; CDR2 reads SAAADI. The germline V and J ends were trimmed by 6 bases and 5 bases, with 13 bases remaining between them. CDR3 DNA (partial): TGCGCCAGCAGCCACGGGACTTTCGAGACC. This encodes CASSHGTFET. Given in full, the CDR3 is CASSHGTFETQYF.

A word on this clone: The CDR3 end lies 3 residues beyond the end of the read and is filled in from the germline J gene. This rearrangement joins TRBV15 to TRBJ2-1; 12 nucleotides match TRBD2. This CDR3 is 15 amino acids long. CDR1 and CDR2 (germline): LNHNV, YYDKDF (reference sequence). V lost 0 bases, J lost 9 bases, and 3 bases stayed unmatched. The CDR3: CATSREGTSGSEQFF. The CDR3 bases that were read are TGTGCCACCAGCAGAGAGGGGACTAGCGGGTCTGAG.

As for this clone: The read falls 3 residues short of the CDR3 end, and the missing part is taken from the germline J gene. The chain uses TRBV5-1 and TRBJ2-2; the D is unclear. There are 16 residues in the CDR3. Germline CDR1 and CDR2: SGHRS and YFSETQ. The sequenced part of the CDR3 DNA is TGCGCCAGCAGCTTGGCCCTAAGCTCCTATAATTCACCG. As protein: CASSLALSSYNSP. The whole CDR3 sequence is CASSLALSSYNSPLFF.

On this clone: With the read ending 3 residues before the CDR3 end, the germline J gene is used to fill in that end. The rearrangement links TRBV12-3 or TRBV12-4 to TRBJ1-6; no firm D call. The V gene lost 6 bases and the J gene lost 9 bases, with 12 bases spanning the gap. This CDR3 region has 13 residues. Partial CDR3 DNA: TGTGCCAGCAGGATAGGGTTCGGTTCACCC. It yields the protein CASRIGFGSP. Given in full, the CDR3 is CASRIGFGSPLHF.

Concerning this clone itself: The observed sequence ends 3 residues before the CDR3 terminus, with the missing tail filled in from the germline J gene. The same CDR3 is also encoded by other DNA sequences in this sample. The rearrangement links TRBV5-4 to TRBJ1-1, with 9 bases matching TRBD1. The CDR3 totals 13 residues. Germline V CDR1 and CDR2: SGHNT, YYREEE (reference sequence). The CDR3 is CASSWDRVYEAFF. Incomplete CDR3 DNA: TGTGCCAGCAGCTGGGACAGGGTGTACGAG.

As to this clone: Sequencing ends 3 residues short of the CDR3 end; the germline J gene provides the rest. The rearrangement links TRBV10-3 to TRBJ1-2; a weak D match, TRBD1 (5 bases). The length of the CDR3 is 14 residues. Per germline, CDR1 ENHRY and CDR2 SYGVKD. The CDR3 is CAISESQAREDYTF. Incomplete CDR3 DNA: TGTGCCATCAGTGAGTCACAGGCTCGGGAAGAC.

Comment on this clone: Read coverage stops 3 residues before the CDR3 terminus; the germline J gene supplies the remainder. The chain joins TRBV10-3 to TRBJ2-6; 9 positions match TRBD1. Germline-derived CDR1 and CDR2 are ENHRY and SYGVKD. The CDR3 has 17 amino acids. The junction had 5 bases not matched to a gene; V was cut back by 5 bases and J by 0 bases. The CDR3: CAISPGQGPSGANVLTF. Partial CDR3 DNA: TGTGCCATCAGTCCGGGACAGGGACCCTCTGGGGCCAACGTC.

Here the CDR3 reads CASSYTLAGPRGNEQFF. The DNA read from the CDR3 is TGTGCCAGCAGTTATACACTAGCGGGACCCCGGGGCAATGAG. The chain joins TRBV6-2 or TRBV6-3 to TRBJ2-1; 10 nucleotides align to TRBD2. From the germline J gene comes the end of the CDR3, since the read stops 3 residues before it. The CDR3 sequence is 17 residues long. CDR1 is MNHEY and CDR2 is SVGEGT in the germline V gene. V shed 3 bases and J 6 bases; nucleotides not matched to a gene: 11.

Details on this clone: The read gets to within 3 residues of the CDR3 end, and the germline J gene fills in the rest. This chain joins TRBV19 and TRBJ1-3, with D perhaps matching TRBD1 (6 bases). Germline assignment: CDR1 LNHDA and CDR2 SQIVND (reference sequence). Trimming stripped 1 base from V and 0 bases from J, with 10 bases between. CDR3 size: 16 residues. The CDR3 is CASSIGTASSGNTIYF. The covered CDR3 bases are TGTGCCAGTAGTATAGGGACAGCAAGCTCTGGAAACACC. The variable domain in full, with the rest retrieved from reference TRBV19 and TRBJ1-3, is DGGITQSPKYLFRKEGQNVTLSCEQNLNHDAMYWYRQDPGQGLRLIYYSQIVNDFQKGDIAEGYSVSREKKESFPLTVTSAQKNPTAFYLCASSIGTASSGNTIYFGEGSWLTVV.

The CDR3 spells CASSLGQDINSPLFF. Incomplete CDR3 DNA: TGCGCCAGCAGCTTGGGACAGGACATTAATTCACCG. This chain connects TRBV5-1 to TRBJ2-2, with a possible D match to TRBD1 (6 bases). Coverage ceases 3 residues before the CDR3 finishes, and the germline J gene fills in the end. CDR3 length: 15 residues. Germline assignment: CDR1 SGHRS and CDR2 YFSETQ.

Points on this clone: The read gets to within 3 residues of the CDR3 end, and the germline J gene fills in the rest. The chain joins TRBV20-1 to TRBJ2-5; the match to TRBD2 covers 10 bases. Germline lookup yields CDR1 DFQATT and CDR2 SNEGSKA (reference sequence). CDR3 size: 15 residues. Incomplete CDR3 DNA: TGCAGTGCTAGGTCCAGCGGGGGGGCCGCAGATACC. It yields the protein CSARSSGGAADT. The CDR3 in full is CSARSSGGAADTQYF.

Concerning this clone: The DNA ends 3 residues before the CDR3 does, and the rest of the CDR3 is filled in from the germline J gene. The chain recombines TRBV5-5 with TRBJ2-1; D gene uncertain. This CDR3 contains 14 residues. The germline V gene has CDR1 SGHKS and CDR2 YYEKEE (reference sequence). V lost 6 bases, J lost 0 bases, and 10 bases lay in between. The covered CDR3 bases are TGTGCCAGCACATACTATAGCTCCTACAATGAG. Encoded protein: CASTYYSSYNE. The entire CDR3 is CASTYYSSYNEQFF.

As concerns this clone: At one end, the junction sequence differs from germline, possibly due to a read error. Read data end 3 residues before the CDR3 end; the end is taken from the germline J gene. The chain carries TRBV5-4 and TRBJ2-2; D is perhaps TRBD1 (5 bases). CDR3 length equals 13 residues. Germline-derived CDR1 and CDR2 are SGHNT and YYREEE (reference sequence). CDR3 protein: CASNLTARGELFF. The part of the CDR3 DNA that was read is TGTGCCAGCAACTTGACAGCCAGGGGGGAG.